A single sample gave rise to the 14 T cell receptor beta chains below, sequenced in a study of T cell changes during pregnancy in multiple sclerosis. TCRdb's table, derived via immunoSEQ multiplex PCR, lists solely in-frame clones and lacks some. This repertoire shows about 59,000 clones, 92% found once; its top ten account for approximately 2.8%. This sample comprised peripheral blood, obtained in the third trimester of pregnancy. Every receptor here comes from a female donor in good health, enrolled as a control in a pregnancy study.

The chain combines TRBV29-1 with TRBJ2-7, with TRBD2 matching 10 bases. The CDR3 covers 15 residues. From germline, CDR1 is SQVTM and CDR2 ANQGSEA. The V segment lost 5 bases and the J segment 4 bases; nucleotides outside the gene matches: 11. This chain's CDR3 is CSVSPSGSRRYEQYF. CDR3 sequence (DNA): TGCAGCGTTTCACCTAGCGGGAGTAGGAGGTACGAGCAGTACTTC.

The J gene is TRBJ2-1, the V gene TRBV11-2, with TRBD2 matching 8 bases. V dropped 6 bases and J dropped 5; count of bases not matched to a gene: 9. Germline V gives CDR1 SGHAT, CDR2 FQNNGV. The CDR3 has 15 amino acids. The CDR3 region has the DNA TGTGCCAGCAGTTTTAGCGGGGTGGGCAACAATGAGCAGTTCTTC. This encodes CASSFSGVGNNEQFF.

This clone was seen just once. The chain uses TRBV7-9 and TRBJ2-7; maybe TRBD1 (6 bases). Germline CDR1 reads SEHNR; CDR2 reads FQNEAQ (reference sequence). The CDR3 covers 13 residues. The germline V and J ends were trimmed by 6 bases and 4 bases, with 13 bases remaining between them. The CDR3 sequence is CASRGRGKYEQYF. The CDR3 region has the DNA TGTGCCAGCAGGGGCAGGGGCAAATACGAGCAGTACTTC.

This sequence joins TRBV13 and TRBJ2-5; 10 nucleotides align to TRBD2. Germline lookup yields CDR1 PRHDT and CDR2 FYEKMQ (reference sequence). The CDR3 contains 13 residues. Trimming removed 8 bases from V and 5 bases from J; junction bases left unmatched: 5. The CDR3 DNA reads as TGTGCCAGCCAAGCGGGAGGGACTGAGACCCAGTACTTC. It translates to CASQAGGTETQYF.

The V gene is TRBV28, the J gene TRBJ2-1; 7 bases agree with TRBD1. The CDR3 consists of 16 residues. The junction had 12 bases not matched to a gene; V was cut back by 5 bases and J by 5 bases. The germline V gene encodes CDR1 MDHEN and CDR2 SYDVKM. CDR3 bases: TGTGCCAGCAGTAGGCAAGCCGGGACAGCTAACAATGAGCAGTTCTTC. Protein: CASSRQAGTANNEQFF.

This rearrangement joins TRBV11-2 to TRBJ2-7; TRBD1 matches 7 bases. Trimming at V came to 4 bases and at J to 4 bases, leaving 10 bases not matched to a gene. The CDR3 contains 15 residues. Germline CDR1 and CDR2: SGHAT and FQNNGV. The CDR3 DNA reads as TGTGCCAGCAGCTCCACCGGGACAGTCGGATACGAGCAGTACTTC. Its translation is CASSSTGTVGYEQYF.

The rearrangement links TRBV30 to TRBJ2-7; tentatively, D is TRBD2 (5 bases). The V end lost 0 bases, the J end lost 11 bases, and 11 bases lay between the germline ends. From germline, CDR1 is GTSNPN and CDR2 SVGIG (reference sequence). CDR3 length: 11 residues. The CDR3 reads CAWSVSTGEYF. CDR3 sequence (DNA): TGTGCCTGGAGTGTATCGACCGGGGAGTACTTC.

The chain combines TRBV5-4 with TRBJ2-1, with 11 bases identical to TRBD1. V trimming: 0 bases; J trimming: 7 bases; junction bases outside the gene matches: 3. Germline loops: CDR1 SGHNT, CDR2 YYREEE (reference sequence). The CDR3 loop spans 15 amino acids. The CDR3 sequence is CASSLEGTGGNEQFF. The CDR3 DNA follows: TGTGCCAGCAGCTTGGAAGGGACAGGGGGGAATGAGCAGTTCTTC.

The chain recombines TRBV11-2 with TRBJ2-7; possible D gene TRBD2, 5 bases. The CDR3 is 15 amino acids. V was cut by 3 bases and J by 2 bases, with 14 bases left in between. Germline CDR1 reads SGHAT; CDR2 reads FQNNGV. The CDR3 nucleotides are TGTGCCAGCAGCTTCCTTTTAGCGTCTACCTACGAGCAGTACTTC. This sequence encodes CASSFLLASTYEQYF.

CDR3 sequence: CASSYVTVNTEAFF. In DNA form, the CDR3 reads TGTGCCAGCAGTTACGTCACAGTGAACACTGAAGCTTTCTTT. The rearrangement joins TRBV6-5 to TRBJ1-1; no reliable D call. Between the trimmed V and J ends, which lost 2 bases and 0 bases, there was a span of 7 bases. Germline-derived CDR1 and CDR2 are MNHEY and SVGAGI. This CDR3 is 14 amino acids long.

The table lists this clone with a count of one. The rearrangement links TRBV7-9 to TRBJ2-7; 8 bases align to TRBD1. The V gene end was trimmed by 3 bases and the J gene end by 5 bases; junction bases not matched to a gene: 15. Germline V gene data show CDR1 as SEHNR and CDR2 as FQNEAQ (reference sequence). The CDR3 extends over 17 amino acids. The chain's CDR3 is CASSFTTGDRSPHEQYF. The CDR3 bases are TGTGCCAGCAGCTTTACGACTGGGGACAGGTCCCCCCACGAGCAGTACTTC.

The rearrangement uses TRBV4-3 and TRBJ2-2; D is ambiguous. Looked up from germline, CDR1 is LGHNA and CDR2 is YSLEER. V was pared by 4 bases and J by 3 bases, with 3 bases between. CDR3 length equals 12 residues. In DNA form, the CDR3 reads TGCGCCAGCAGCCTATACACCGGGGAGCTGTTTTTT. It is translated as CASSLYTGELFF.

The chain carries TRBV19 and TRBJ1-1, with a tentative D call TRBD1 (5 bases). The V end was cut by 7 bases, the J end by 1 base, with 16 bases between. This CDR3 spans 15 amino acids. Germline V lookup: CDR1 LNHDA, CDR2 SQIVND (reference sequence). DNA for the CDR3: TGTGCCAGTAAGTGGGTGCAGGGTGGGAACACTGAAGCTTTCTTT. Amino acids: CASKWVQGGNTEAFF.

The chain links TRBV7-2 to TRBJ2-1; tentative D call: TRBD1 (6 bases). V was shortened by 1 base and J by 7 bases, with 14 bases between the two germline ends. The CDR3 has 15 amino acids. Per the germline V gene, CDR1 is SGHTA and CDR2 is FQGNSA. The CDR3 spells CASSLDRVNTNEQFF. CDR3 bases: TGTGCCAGCAGCTTAGACAGGGTCAATACAAATGAGCAGTTCTTC.